A selection of T cell receptor beta chains follows, all from one sample in a study of shared clonotypes between healthy human individuals. Using immunoSEQ multiplex PCR, the repertoire was profiled, and TCRdb retains in-frame clones only, with some absent. The sample has 850,000 to 1,200,000 clones, approximately 72% seen once; the top ten hold about 1.5%. The material sequenced was memory CD4+ T cells sorted from blood. The origin of the receptors is a man aged 18-30 years in good health. Each CDR3 is given with its conserved first and last residue. A D gene is named only where the DNA matches it firmly. A clone size is listed for some rows: how often the clone was seen (once, few, many), or a class if it is expanded.

clone size | D gene | J gene | V gene | CDR3 protein | CDR3 DNA
- | TRBD1 | TRBJ2-1 | TRBV10-1 | CASSGQGVYNEQFF | TGCGCCAGCAGTGGACAGGGGGTTTACAATGAGCAGTTCTTC
- | - | TRBJ1-4 | TRBV19 | CASSISGIATNEKLFF | TGTGCCAGTAGTATAAGCGGCATTGCAACTAATGAAAAACTGTTTTTT
few | TRBD1 | TRBJ1-2 | TRBV27 | CASSGKGAGRGYTF | TGTGCCAGCAGTGGGAAGGGGGCAGGACGAGGCTACACCTTC
- | TRBD2 | TRBJ2-7 | TRBV2 | CASRRLAAGYEQYF | TGTGCCAGCAGGAGACTAGCCGCGGGGTACGAGCAGTACTTC
few | TRBD2 | TRBJ2-3 | TRBV28 | CASSLPGGATDTQYF | TGTGCCAGCAGTTTGCCCGGGGGGGCAACAGATACGCAGTATTTT
once | - | TRBJ2-7 | TRBV9 | CASSVGDRPSYEQYF | TGTGCCAGCAGCGTCGGAGACAGGCCGTCCTACGAGCAGTACTTC
- | TRBD2 | TRBJ2-7 | TRBV7-2 | CASSLWGTSGPYEQYF | TGTGCCAGCAGCTTATGGGGGACTAGCGGCCCCTACGAGCAGTACTTC
- | - | TRBJ2-5 | TRBV5-4 | CASSLTPLETQYF | TGTGCCAGCAGCTTGACCCCTTTGGAGACCCAGTACTTC
- | - | TRBJ2-7 | TRBV5-1 | CASSLGAGRSYEQYF | TGCGCCAGCAGCTTGGGCGCAGGGAGGTCCTACGAGCAGTACTTC
- | - | TRBJ2-5 | TRBV6-1 | CASSQGSETQYF | TGTGCCAGCAGCCAGGGGTCAGAGACCCAGTACTTC
- | - | TRBJ1-1 | TRBV6-6 | CASTLQGPGEATEAFF | TGTGCCAGCACCTTACAGGGTCCGGGGGAGGCCACTGAAGCTTTCTTT
- | - | TRBJ1-5 | TRBV30 | CAWSVSGRGQPQHF | TGTGCCTGGAGTGTGTCCGGGAGAGGGCAGCCCCAGCATTTT
- | TRBD1 | TRBJ1-3 | TRBV7-6 | CASSQAYRGNSGNTIYF | TGTGCCAGCAGCCAAGCCTACAGGGGTAACTCTGGAAACACCATATATTTT
- | TRBD1 | TRBJ1-5 | TRBV28 | CASSRQGATGQPQHF | TGTGCCAGCAGCAGACAGGGGGCGACGGGCCAGCCCCAGCATTTT
few | - | TRBJ1-1 | TRBV11-2 | CASRALGVTEAFF | TGTGCCAGCCGGGCCTTGGGGGTCACTGAAGCTTTCTTT
- | - | TRBJ1-2 | TRBV19 | CATRVPGRWANYGYTF | TGTGCCACCCGGGTCCCCGGGAGATGGGCGAACTATGGCTACACCTTC
- | TRBD1 | TRBJ2-2 | TRBV23-1 | CASSRFRDRGQNTGELFF | TGCGCCAGCAGTCGATTCCGGGACAGGGGACAAAACACCGGGGAGCTGTTTTTT
- | - | TRBJ1-6 | TRBV6-1 | CASSDRGPLWSSPLHF | TGTGCCAGCAGTGACAGGGGCCCCTTATGGAGTTCACCCCTCCACTTT
- | - | TRBJ1-3 | TRBV18 | CASSLRGQVGDTIYF | TGTGCCAGCTCACTTAGAGGTCAGGTTGGAGACACCATATATTTT
- | TRBD1 | TRBJ1-1 | TRBV19 | CASSRDRMNTEAFF | TGTGCCAGCTCCCGGGACAGGATGAACACTGAAGCTTTCTTT
- | - | TRBJ1-4 | TRBV21-1 | CASSGRDRETNEKLFF | TGTGCCAGCAGCGGCCGGGACAGGGAAACTAATGAAAAACTGTTTTTT
- | - | TRBJ2-2 | TRBV10-3 | CAINRDKNTGELFF | TGTGCCATCAACCGGGACAAGAACACCGGGGAGCTGTTTTTT
- | TRBD2 | TRBJ2-5 | TRBV7-2 | CASSRGGQETQYF | TGTGCCAGCAGCCGGGGGGGACAAGAGACCCAGTACTTC
- | - | TRBJ1-3 | TRBV12-5 | CASGHQQGLHTIYF | TGTGCTAGTGGTCATCAACAGGGCTTGCACACCATATATTTT
- | - | TRBJ2-3 | TRBV6-1 | CASRPKGTDTQYF | TGTGCCAGCAGGCCAAAGGGCACAGATACGCAGTATTTT
- | - | TRBJ2-3 | TRBV6-1 | CASRRPGPDTQYF | TGTGCCAGCAGAAGACCAGGGCCAGATACGCAGTATTTT
few | - | TRBJ2-7 | TRBV9 | CASSASGQYSYEQYF | TGTGCCAGCAGCGCCTCAGGACAGTACTCCTACGAGCAGTACTTC
- | TRBD1 | TRBJ1-2 | TRBV19 | CASSMRGQGNGYTF | TGTGCCAGTAGTATGCGAGGACAGGGGAATGGCTACACCTTC
- | - | TRBJ2-7 | TRBV2 | CASSARGPVSSYEQYF | TGTGCCAGCAGTGCCCGGGGACCGGTAAGCTCCTACGAGCAGTACTTC
- | - | TRBJ1-1 | TRBV2 | CASIRGSMNTEAFF | TGTGCCAGCATTAGGGGCAGCATGAACACTGAAGCTTTCTTT
- | - | TRBJ2-3 | TRBV10-3 | CAISDTGTSTDTQYF | TGTGCCATCAGTGACACCGGGACTAGCACAGATACGCAGTATTTT
once | TRBD2 | TRBJ2-3 | TRBV19 | CASRETSLTDTQYF | TGTGCCAGTAGGGAGACTAGCCTAACAGATACGCAGTATTTT
once | - | TRBJ1-5 | TRBV6-6 | CASSKQGRANQPQHF | TGTGCCAGCAGTAAACAGGGAAGGGCCAATCAGCCCCAGCATTTT
- | TRBD1 | TRBJ2-1 | TRBV15 | CATSRDDRGLSEQFF | TGTGCCACCAGCAGAGATGACAGGGGGCTGAGTGAGCAGTTCTTC
few | TRBD1 | TRBJ1-4 | TRBV28 | CASRAPGQGGGKLFF | TGTGCCAGCAGGGCACCGGGACAGGGGGGGGGAAAACTGTTTTTT
- | TRBD1 | TRBJ1-1 | TRBV6-6 | CASSLSETGGFF | TGTGCCAGCAGTCTCTCGGAAACAGGGGGGTTCTTT
- | - | TRBJ1-2 | TRBV5-1 | CASSLDGEGGYTF | TGCGCCAGCAGCTTGGATGGGGAGGGCGGCTACACCTTC
- | - | TRBJ1-1 | TRBV29-1 | CSVGGVVDTEAFF | TGCAGCGTGGGGGGGGTGGTGGACACTGAAGCTTTCTTT
- | - | TRBJ2-3 | TRBV4-3 | CASSRGGSSTDTQYF | TGCGCCAGCAGCCGAGGAGGGTCGAGCACAGATACGCAGTATTTT
- | TRBD2 | TRBJ2-1 | TRBV11-3 | CASSPSGTSGINEQFF | TGTGCCAGCAGCCCGTCTGGGACTAGCGGAATTAATGAGCAGTTCTTC
- | TRBD2 | TRBJ2-2 | TRBV28 | CASSTSGNTGELFF | TGTGCCAGCAGTACTAGCGGTAACACCGGGGAGCTGTTTTTT
- | - | TRBJ2-1 | TRBV2 | CASSDWTLYNEQFF | TGTGCCAGCAGTGATTGGACACTCTACAATGAGCAGTTCTTC
- | - | TRBJ1-4 | TRBV5-1 | CASSASGSTSEKLFF | TGCGCCAGCAGCGCGTCGGGATCCACCTCGGAAAAACTGTTTTTT
- | TRBD1 | TRBJ1-4 | TRBV2 | CATGQGENEKLFF | TGTGCCACCGGACAGGGCGAAAATGAAAAACTGTTTTTT
- | - | TRBJ2-2 | TRBV11-3 | CASSLAGASGELFF | TGTGCCAGCAGCTTAGCCGGAGCCTCCGGGGAGCTGTTTTTT
- | TRBD1 | TRBJ1-2 | TRBV10-3 | CAIKSGQGNYGYTF | TGTGCCATCAAATCGGGACAGGGGAACTATGGCTACACCTTC
few | - | TRBJ2-5 | TRBV19 | CASSTIGPEGETQYF | TGTGCCAGTAGTACCATAGGACCGGAGGGGGAGACCCAGTACTTC
- | - | TRBJ2-5 | TRBV5-1 | CASMGGPGIETQYF | TGCGCCAGCATGGGGGGCCCAGGGATCGAGACCCAGTACTTC
few | TRBD1 | TRBJ1-5 | TRBV25-1 | CASSAGQGSNQPQHF | TGTGCCAGCAGTGCAGGACAGGGAAGCAATCAGCCCCAGCATTTT
- | TRBD2 | TRBJ2-1 | TRBV7-3 | CASSPQAGGINEQFF | TGTGCCAGCAGCCCCCAAGCGGGGGGAATTAATGAGCAGTTCTTC
few | - | TRBJ1-5 | TRBV6-5 | CASRPGGAGQPQHF | TGTGCCAGCAGACCAGGAGGGGCAGGGCAGCCCCAGCATTTT
- | TRBD2 | TRBJ2-3 | TRBV7-9 | CATPLLAGAPDTQYF | TGTGCCACCCCACTTCTAGCGGGAGCACCAGATACGCAGTATTTT
once | TRBD1 | TRBJ2-3 | TRBV11-3 | CASSLGGQGTDTQYF | TGTGCCAGCAGCTTAGGCGGACAGGGTACAGATACGCAGTATTTT